One and the same sample provided the 32 T cell receptor beta chains below, sequenced in a study of T cell responses to AZD1222 COVID-19 vaccine. The assay was immunoSEQ multiplex PCR, and TCRdb's table has in-frame clones only and misses some. The sample shows 95,000 to 150,000 clones, approximately 90% of them seen only once. The sequences come from peripheral blood, collected on day 0 of MenACWY control vaccination. All receptors derive from an adult in good health.

This chain links TRBV5-1 with TRBJ1-1, with D unclear. Germline CDR1 is SGHRS and CDR2 is YFSETQ. V gave up 3 bases and J gave up 0 bases, with 12 bases separating them. CDR3 length: 15 residues. CDR3 in DNA: TGCGCCAGCAGCTGGGGTGACGTTATGAACACTGAAGCTTTCTTT. This encodes CASSWGDVMNTEAFF. Full variable domain (remainder filled in from reference TRBV5-1 and TRBJ1-1): KAGVTQTPRYLIKTRGQQVTLSCSPISGHRSVSWYQQTPGQGLQFLFEYFSETQRNKGNFPGRFSGRQFSNSRSEMNVSTLELGDSALYLCASSWGDVMNTEAFFGQGTRLTVV.

This rearrangement joins TRBV12-3 or TRBV12-4 to TRBJ1-1; D ambiguous. The CDR3 is 13 amino acids. V shed 5 bases and J shed 0 bases, with 7 bases lying between them. The CDR3: CASSKTVNTEAFF. The DNA for the CDR3 is TGTGCCAGCAGTAAGACGGTGAACACTGAAGCTTTCTTT.

V is TRBV19 and J is TRBJ2-1, with D uncertain. In germline, CDR1 is LNHDA, CDR2 SQIVND (reference sequence). V was pared by 7 bases and J by 2 bases, with 18 bases between. The CDR3 is 16 residues long. CDR3 residues: CASTHSGSRTYNEQFF. As DNA, the CDR3 is TGTGCCAGTACACACTCCGGCTCCCGGACCTACAATGAGCAGTTCTTC.

This clone was detected only once. The chain is built from TRBV12-3 or TRBV12-4 and TRBJ2-3; D not resolved. V dropped 8 bases and J dropped 9 bases, with 15 bases sitting between them. CDR3 length: 12 residues. The CDR3 loop reads CASQRAQWTQYF. The CDR3 DNA sequence: TGTGCCAGCCAACGCGCACAGTGGACGCAGTATTTT.

The rearrangement links TRBV5-4 to TRBJ2-2; 9 bases map to TRBD2. The CDR3 runs 17 residues. J was trimmed by 4 bases and V by 4 bases; bases with no gene match: 11. Germline-derived CDR1 and CDR2 are SGHNT and YYREEE (reference sequence). Here the CDR3 DNA reads TGTGCCAGCAGCCCGACTAGCGGTGGGCGGGTCACCGGGGAGCTGTTTTTT. This translates into CASSPTSGGRVTGELFF.

This clone has just one count. The gene calls are TRBV7-8 and TRBJ2-1; D tentatively reads TRBD1 or TRBD2 (5 bases each). The V end lost 5 bases, the J end lost 0 bases, and 14 bases lay between the germline ends. The CDR3 contains 16 residues. From germline, CDR1 is SGHVS and CDR2 FQNEAQ. The DNA for the CDR3 is TGTGCCAGCAGCGGGGGAGCGACCAGCTCCTACAATGAGCAGTTCTTC. Encoded protein: CASSGGATSSYNEQFF.

This clone has only one observation. This rearrangement joins TRBV5-1 to TRBJ1-2, with D unclear. This CDR3 contains 14 residues. With 0 bases removed from V and 7 bases from J, the gap between germline ends came to 13 bases. Germline V gene data show CDR1 as SGHRS and CDR2 as YFSETQ. CDR3 nucleotides: TGCGCCAGCAGCTTGGCCTTGCAGCCAGGTGGCTACACCTTC. Amino acids: CASSLALQPGGYTF.

J is TRBJ1-2 and V is TRBV6-5; 12 bases match TRBD1. Germline V gene lookup returns CDR1 MNHEY and CDR2 SVGAGI. The J segment lost 6 bases and the V segment lost 6 bases, leaving 5 bases of the junction unmatched. CDR3 size: 14 residues. Here the CDR3 reads CASSRGDRGHGYTF. For the CDR3, the DNA is TGTGCCAGCAGCCGCGGGGACAGGGGGCATGGCTACACCTTC.

The table lists this clone with a count of one. This chain joins TRBV29-1 and TRBJ2-1; 14 positions match TRBD2. From germline, CDR1 is SQVTM and CDR2 ANQGSEA. The junction had 9 bases not matched to a gene; V was cut back by 2 bases and J by 9 bases. This CDR3 has 16 residues. CDR3 coding DNA: TGCAGCGTTGAATTCGTCGTGGGACTAGCGGGAGTTGAGCAGTTCTTC. This gives the protein CSVEFVVGLAGVEQFF.

The V call is TRBV11-2, the J call TRBJ2-7; no definite D call. Germline V gene lookup returns CDR1 SGHAT and CDR2 FQNNGV. The CDR3 totals 13 residues. V was pared by 1 base and J by 4 bases, with 8 bases between. The CDR3 sequence: CASSLASTYEQYF. CDR3 nucleotides: TGTGCCAGCAGCTTAGCCTCGACGTACGAGCAGTACTTC.

This chain uses TRBV5-1 with TRBJ2-7, with D tentatively TRBD2 (5 bases). Germline CDR1 and CDR2: SGHRS and YFSETQ. CDR3 length: 15 amino acids. V lost 0 bases and J 7 bases, leaving 17 bases between the germline ends. CDR3 loop: CASSLAERAVDEQYF. The DNA of the CDR3 is TGCGCCAGCAGCTTGGCCGAGAGGGCCGTTGATGAGCAGTACTTC.

This clone was seen only once. The chain combines TRBV5-4 with TRBJ2-3, with a possible D match to TRBD2 (5 bases). V was clipped by 0 bases and J by 3 bases, with 8 bases between them. Germline lookup yields CDR1 SGHNT and CDR2 YYREEE (reference sequence). The CDR3 totals 14 residues. CDR3 DNA: TGTGCCAGCAGCTTGGGCAGCGGTACAGATACGCAGTATTTT. It is translated as CASSLGSGTDTQYF.

The chain is built from TRBV7-9 and TRBJ1-2; D call uncertain. Between the trimmed V and J ends, which lost 1 base and 2 bases, there was a span of 5 bases. Germline-derived CDR1 and CDR2 are SEHNR and FQNEAQ (reference sequence). The CDR3 has 13 residues. CDR3 residues: CASSLVMNYGYTF. In nucleotides, the CDR3 is TGTGCCAGCAGCTTAGTCATGAACTATGGCTACACCTTC.

This rearrangement joins TRBV7-4 to TRBJ2-7; perhaps D is TRBD1 or TRBD2 (6 bases each). CDR3 size: 20 residues. Trimming shortened V by 2 bases and J by 3 bases, and 29 bases separated the two germline ends. Germline-derived CDR1 and CDR2 are SGHVT and SQSDAQ. CDR3 sequence (DNA): TGTGCCAGCAGCTTAACTCGCCGTCCCCTCCGGGGGCGCCCAAACTACGAGCAGTACTTC. Its translation: CASSLTRRPLRGRPNYEQYF.

This chain uses TRBV11-2 with TRBJ2-6; weak D call: TRBD2 (5 bases). With 1 base removed from V and 0 bases from J, the gap between germline ends came to 7 bases. Germline V gene sequence: CDR1 SGHAT, CDR2 FQNNGV. The CDR3 is 16 residues long. CDR3 coding DNA: TGTGCCAGCAGCTTAGGGGGAGCCTCTGGGGCCAACGTCCTGACTTTC. Amino acid sequence: CASSLGGASGANVLTF.

The gene calls are TRBV7-9 and TRBJ2-7, with 11 positions matching TRBD1. Trimming took 6 bases from V and 5 from J; bases not matched to a gene: 6. This CDR3 contains 14 residues. Germline V gene data show CDR1 as SEHNR and CDR2 as FQNEAQ (reference sequence). CDR3 sequence: CASRPDRGQNEQYF. The CDR3 DNA sequence: TGTGCCAGCAGACCGGACAGGGGGCAAAACGAGCAGTACTTC.

The chain has TRBV7-8 and TRBJ1-1; 11 positions match TRBD1. After removal of 6 bases from V and 4 bases from J, the junction contained 7 bases not matched to a gene. The CDR3 spans 15 residues. CDR1 is SGHVS, CDR2 FQNEAQ, per germline. The CDR3 nucleotides are TGTGCCAGCAGACCGGGACAGGGGGTGTCCACTGAAGCTTTCTTT. Its translation: CASRPGQGVSTEAFF.

This chain links TRBV2 with TRBJ1-1, with a tentative D call TRBD1 (6 bases). Germline V gene sequence: CDR1 SNHLY, CDR2 FYNNEI. The CDR3 covers 13 residues. The V end was cut by 4 bases, the J end by 5 bases, with 11 bases between. The CDR3: CASSAQGGTEAFF. CDR3 DNA: TGTGCCAGCAGTGCACAGGGAGGGACTGAAGCTTTCTTT.

The V call is TRBV24-1, the J call TRBJ2-3, with 7 bases fitting TRBD2. J lost 2 bases, V lost 3 bases, and 4 bases had no gene match. Germline V gene lookup returns CDR1 KGHDR and CDR2 SFDVKD. CDR3 length: 15 amino acids. CDR3 residues: CATSDPAGTTDTQYF. The CDR3 bases are TGTGCCACCAGTGATCCAGCGGGAACCACAGATACGCAGTATTTT.

This clone has just a few counts. The rearrangement links TRBV10-3 to TRBJ1-2; the D is unclear. Trimming cost V 0 bases and J 4 bases, with 12 bases left between them. CDR1 and CDR2 from the germline V gene are ENHRY and SYGVKD. This CDR3 is built from 15 residues. As DNA, the CDR3 is TGTGCCATCAGTGAGTCGAACCTGGTAGTCTATGGCTACACCTTC. Translating it yields CAISESNLVVYGYTF.

The genes are TRBV29-1 and TRBJ1-3, with D uncertain. The CDR3 consists of 13 residues. Germline-derived CDR1 and CDR2 are SQVTM and ANQGSEA. The ends were cut back, 2 bases at V and 4 bases at J, with 9 bases in the middle. The CDR3 spells CSVELATGNTIYF. The CDR3 region has the DNA TGCAGCGTTGAATTGGCAACCGGAAACACCATATATTTT.

This chain connects TRBV27 to TRBJ2-7; 8 bases align to TRBD2. Germline V CDR1 and CDR2: MNHEY, SMNVEV (reference sequence). The CDR3 has 15 residues. With V trimmed by 6 bases and J by 3 bases, 10 bases remained unmatched. In DNA, the CDR3 is TGTGCCAGCAGGGTCGGGGCGGGAGGTTTCTACGAGCAGTACTTC. Encoded protein: CASRVGAGGFYEQYF.

This sequence joins TRBV10-3 and TRBJ2-3; D is perhaps TRBD2 (6 bases). The CDR3 has 16 residues. CDR1 is ENHRY and CDR2 is SYGVKD in the germline V gene. V lost 4 bases and J 0 bases, leaving 14 bases between the germline ends. CDR3 sequence (DNA): TGTGCCATCAGTGCGACTAGTTCGGTTAGCACAGATACGCAGTATTTT. As protein: CAISATSSVSTDTQYF.

The chain links TRBV6-5 to TRBJ2-2, with TRBD1 identical over 8 bases. Germline CDR1 reads MNHEY; CDR2 reads SVGAGI. V trimming: 6 bases; J trimming: 3 bases; junction bases outside the gene matches: 0. CDR3 length: 13 amino acids. CDR3: CASRDRDTGELFF. CDR3 sequence (DNA): TGTGCCAGCAGGGACAGGGACACCGGGGAGCTGTTTTTT.

V gene TRBV6-1 combines with J gene TRBJ1-5; D is possibly TRBD1 (5 bases). The CDR3 contains 14 residues. Germline CDR1 is MNHNS and CDR2 is SASEGT. Trimming pared 3 bases from V and 4 bases from J, leaving 10 bases between. As DNA, the CDR3 is TGTGCCAGCAGTGAGGCGTCAGGGAATCAGCCCCAGCATTTT. Its protein product is CASSEASGNQPQHF.

This clone was observed a few times. The chain uses TRBV7-9 and TRBJ2-1; D is possibly TRBD2 (6 bases). Trimming cost V 2 bases and J 3 bases, with 11 bases left between them. The CDR3 totals 15 residues. Germline V gene data show CDR1 as SEHNR and CDR2 as FQNEAQ (reference sequence). DNA of the CDR3: TGTGCCAGCAGCTTAAGCGGGCTCCTCTACAATGAGCAGTTCTTC. Protein product: CASSLSGLLYNEQFF.

This sequence joins TRBV27 and TRBJ2-1; 8 nucleotides align to TRBD2. V dropped 6 bases and J dropped 8; count of bases not matched to a gene: 6. Germline V lookup: CDR1 MNHEY, CDR2 SMNVEV (reference sequence). CDR3 length equals 13 residues. The CDR3 protein is CASSSGSSYEQFF. CDR3 DNA sequence: TGTGCCAGCAGCAGCGGGAGTAGTTATGAGCAGTTCTTC.

This clone was seen only once. The junction shows a germline mismatch at one end, possibly a read error. V usage is TRBV2 and J usage is TRBJ2-1; D call uncertain. The CDR3 sequence is 15 residues long. CDR1 is SNHLY, CDR2 FYNNEI, per germline. As DNA, the CDR3 is TGTGCCAGCAGGGAAGGCTCCCTCTCCTACAATGAGCAGTTCTTC. Translation: CASREGSLSYNEQFF.

The J gene is TRBJ2-7, the V gene TRBV19; the match to TRBD1 covers 10 bases. From germline, CDR1 is LNHDA and CDR2 SQIVND (reference sequence). V lost 5 bases and J lost 6; bases outside the gene matches: 10. This CDR3 comprises 15 residues. CDR3 sequence: CASSLPRTGGREQYF. In DNA form, the CDR3 reads TGTGCCAGTAGTCTGCCCCGGACAGGGGGTCGCGAGCAGTACTTC.

The genes are TRBV3-1 (or the pseudogene TRBV3-2) and TRBJ2-7; TRBD1 matches 8 bases. The CDR3 has 16 amino acids. V was pared by 1 base and J by 0 bases, with 5 bases of the junction left unmatched. CDR1 is LGHDT, CDR2 YNNKEL, per germline (reference sequence). CDR3 in amino acids: CASSQVGQGASYEQYF. In DNA, the CDR3 is TGTGCCAGCAGCCAAGTCGGGCAGGGGGCCTCCTACGAGCAGTACTTC.

Regarding this clone: This sample also contains other DNA sequences that code for the same CDR3. The gene calls are TRBV27 and TRBJ2-7; 8 bases match TRBD2. The CDR3 loop spans 15 amino acids. Trimming took 4 bases from V and 4 from J; bases not matched to a gene: 9. CDR1 and CDR2 from the germline V gene are MNHEY and SMNVEV (reference sequence). CDR3 residues: CASSSPSGRNYEQYF. CDR3 DNA: TGTGCCAGCAGTTCACCGAGCGGGAGAAATTACGAGCAGTACTTC.

The CDR3 sequence: CASRTGTGDYEQYF. DNA for the CDR3: TGTGCCAGCAGAACCGGGACAGGGGACTACGAGCAGTACTTC. The V gene is TRBV6-5, the J gene TRBJ2-7, with 10 positions matching TRBD1. The CDR3 sequence is 14 residues long. CDR1 and CDR2 from the germline V gene are MNHEY and SVGAGI. The J segment lost 3 bases and the V segment lost 6 bases, leaving 5 bases of the junction unmatched.